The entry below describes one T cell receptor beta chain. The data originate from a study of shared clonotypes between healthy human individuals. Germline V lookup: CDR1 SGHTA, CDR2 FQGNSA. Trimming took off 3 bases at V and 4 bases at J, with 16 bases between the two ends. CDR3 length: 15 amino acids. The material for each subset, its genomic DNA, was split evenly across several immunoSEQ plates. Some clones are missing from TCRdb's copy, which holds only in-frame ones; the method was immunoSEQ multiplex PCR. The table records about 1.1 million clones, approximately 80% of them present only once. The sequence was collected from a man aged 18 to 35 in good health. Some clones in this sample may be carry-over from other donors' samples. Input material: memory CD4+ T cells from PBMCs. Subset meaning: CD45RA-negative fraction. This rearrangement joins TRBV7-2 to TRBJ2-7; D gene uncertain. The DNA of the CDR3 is TGTGCCAGCAGCTTTATACCGACCGTAGGTTACGAGCAGTACTTC. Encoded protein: CASSFIPTVGYEQYF.